This T cell receptor beta chain derives from a study of cytomegalovirus exposure and HLA in healthy donors. Study results and limitations: The records held CMV serostatus as the only immune exposure information.

With respect to this clone: Antigen specificity is unknown.

PCR used 60 Vbeta primers and 13 Jbeta primers. Clones were read by immunoSEQ multiplex PCR, and TCRdb kept only the in-frame ones, dropping some. Of 110,000 to 150,000 clones listed, around 79% are singletons. V lost 8 bases, J lost 1 base, and 8 bases stayed unmatched. Germline V lookup: CDR1 SEHNR, CDR2 FQNEAQ (reference sequence). This CDR3 is built from 15 residues. This receptor was identified in a male donor in good health and CMV-seronegative. The sequencing input was PBMCs. The rearrangement links TRBV7-9 to TRBJ2-5, with TRBD1 matching over 9 bases. The CDR3 sequence: CASGGDREIQETQYF. CDR3 bases: TGTGCCAGCGGCGGGGACAGGGAAATCCAAGAGACCCAGTACTTC.